This TCR beta chain was recorded in a study of OX40 agonist ivuxolimab in advanced cancers. Germline V CDR1 and CDR2: LNHDA, SQIVND (reference sequence). The junction had 11 bases not matched to a gene; V was cut back by 5 bases and J by 10 bases. CDR3 size: 14 residues. Only in-frame clones appear in the TCRdb table, and some are missing; sequencing was by immunoSEQ multiplex PCR. The repertoire consists of 100,000 to 150,000 clones, with 85% to 95% occurring once and the leading ten covering around 0.81%. This sample comprised CD4+ or CD8+ T cells sorted from blood, obtained in a trial of the OX40 agonist ivuxolimab. The TCR originated in an adult with an advanced solid tumor such as melanoma, head and neck, liver or kidney cancer. V usage is TRBV19 and J usage is TRBJ1-5; 7 bases line up with TRBD1. CDR3 amino acids: CASSPQGQGFPQHF. The DNA of the CDR3 is TGTGCCAGTAGTCCACAGGGGCAGGGATTTCCCCAGCATTTT.